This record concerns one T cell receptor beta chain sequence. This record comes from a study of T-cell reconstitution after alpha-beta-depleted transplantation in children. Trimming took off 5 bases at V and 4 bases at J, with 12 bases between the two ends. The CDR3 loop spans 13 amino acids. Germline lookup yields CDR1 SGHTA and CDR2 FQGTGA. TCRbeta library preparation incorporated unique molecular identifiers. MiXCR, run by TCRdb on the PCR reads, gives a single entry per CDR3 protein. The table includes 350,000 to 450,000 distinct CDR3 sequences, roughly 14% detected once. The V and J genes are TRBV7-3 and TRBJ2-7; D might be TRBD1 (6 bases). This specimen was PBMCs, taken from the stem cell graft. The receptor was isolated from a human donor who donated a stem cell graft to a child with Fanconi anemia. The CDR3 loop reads CASSVLQGYEQYF. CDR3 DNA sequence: TGTGCCAGCAGCGTATTACAGGGTTACGAGCAGTACTTC.